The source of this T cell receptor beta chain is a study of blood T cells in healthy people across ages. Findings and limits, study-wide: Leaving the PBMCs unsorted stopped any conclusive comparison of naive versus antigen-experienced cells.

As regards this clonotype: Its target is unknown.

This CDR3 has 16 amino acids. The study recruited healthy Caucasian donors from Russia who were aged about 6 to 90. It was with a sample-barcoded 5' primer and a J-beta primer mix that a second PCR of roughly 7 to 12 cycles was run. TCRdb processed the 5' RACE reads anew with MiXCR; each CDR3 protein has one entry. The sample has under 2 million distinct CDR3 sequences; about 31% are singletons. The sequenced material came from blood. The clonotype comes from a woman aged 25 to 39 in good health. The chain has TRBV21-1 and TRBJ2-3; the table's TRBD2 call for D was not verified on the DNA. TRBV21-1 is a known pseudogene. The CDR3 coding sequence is TGTGCCAGCACCCAGCGGGGGGCCTCTCCCACAGATACGCAGTATTTT. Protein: CASTQRGASPTDTQYF.